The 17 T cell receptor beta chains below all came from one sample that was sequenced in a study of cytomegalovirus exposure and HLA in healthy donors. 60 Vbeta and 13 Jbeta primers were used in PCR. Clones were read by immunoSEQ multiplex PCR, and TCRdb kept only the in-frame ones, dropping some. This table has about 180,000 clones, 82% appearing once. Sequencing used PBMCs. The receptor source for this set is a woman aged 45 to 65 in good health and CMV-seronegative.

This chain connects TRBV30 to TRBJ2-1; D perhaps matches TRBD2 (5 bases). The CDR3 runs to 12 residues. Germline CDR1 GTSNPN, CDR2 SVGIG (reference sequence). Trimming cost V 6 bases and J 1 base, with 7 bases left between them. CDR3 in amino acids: CACRGSYNEQFF. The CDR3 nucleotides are TGTGCCTGCAGAGGGTCCTACAATGAGCAGTTCTTC.

DNA for the CDR3: TGTGCCAGCAGCTGGACAGGGGGTACCAAAAACATTCAGTACTTC. It encodes CASSWTGGTKNIQYF. The J gene is TRBJ2-4, the V gene TRBV7-9, with 10 bases lining up with TRBD1. Germline assignment: CDR1 SEHNR and CDR2 FQNEAQ (reference sequence). The length of the CDR3 is 15 residues. V gave up 4 bases and J gave up 2 bases; unmatched junction bases: 2.

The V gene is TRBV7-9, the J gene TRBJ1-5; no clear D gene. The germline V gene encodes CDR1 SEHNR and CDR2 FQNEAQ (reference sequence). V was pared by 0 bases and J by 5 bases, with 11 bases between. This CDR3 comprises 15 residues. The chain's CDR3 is CASSLAWSSDQPQHF. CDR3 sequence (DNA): TGTGCCAGCAGCTTAGCGTGGAGCTCCGATCAGCCCCAGCATTTT.

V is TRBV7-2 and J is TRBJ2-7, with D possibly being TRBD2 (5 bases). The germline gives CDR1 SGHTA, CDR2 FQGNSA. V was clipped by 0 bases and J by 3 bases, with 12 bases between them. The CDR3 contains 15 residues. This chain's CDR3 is CASSLAWRANYEQYF. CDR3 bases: TGTGCCAGCAGCTTAGCGTGGCGGGCCAACTACGAGCAGTACTTC.

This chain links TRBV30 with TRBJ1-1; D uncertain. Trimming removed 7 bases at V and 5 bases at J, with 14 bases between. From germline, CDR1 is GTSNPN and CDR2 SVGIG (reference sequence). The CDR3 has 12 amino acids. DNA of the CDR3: TGTGCCTTCGCACGGTCGTTAACTGAAGCTTTCTTT. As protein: CAFARSLTEAFF.

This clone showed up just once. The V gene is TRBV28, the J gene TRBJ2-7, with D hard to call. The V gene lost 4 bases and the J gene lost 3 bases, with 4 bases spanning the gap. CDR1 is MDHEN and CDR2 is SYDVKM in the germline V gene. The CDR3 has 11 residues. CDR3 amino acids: CASSSFYEQYF. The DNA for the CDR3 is TGTGCCAGCAGTTCCTTCTACGAGCAGTACTTC.

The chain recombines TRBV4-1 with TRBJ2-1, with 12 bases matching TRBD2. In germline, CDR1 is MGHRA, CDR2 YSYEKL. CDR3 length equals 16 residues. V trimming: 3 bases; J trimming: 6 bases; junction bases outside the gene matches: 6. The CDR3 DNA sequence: TGCGCCAGCAGCCACGCTAGCGGGAGGGCCTTCAATGAGCAGTTCTTC. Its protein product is CASSHASGRAFNEQFF.

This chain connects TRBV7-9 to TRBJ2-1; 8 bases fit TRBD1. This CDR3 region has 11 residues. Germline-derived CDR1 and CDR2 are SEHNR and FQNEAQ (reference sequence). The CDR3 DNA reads TGTGCGGACAGGGATTACAATGAGCAGTTCTTC. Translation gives CADRDYNEQFF.

The CDR3 here is CASSEASSGWPYEQYF. In nucleotides, the CDR3 is TGTGCCAGCAGTGAAGCTTCTAGCGGGTGGCCCTACGAGCAGTACTTC. This chain uses TRBV6-1 with TRBJ2-7, with 8 bases aligning to TRBD2. The germline CDR1 and CDR2 sequences are MNHNS and SASEGT. V lost 0 bases to trimming and J lost 2 bases; unmatched junction nucleotides: 6. The CDR3 spans 16 residues.

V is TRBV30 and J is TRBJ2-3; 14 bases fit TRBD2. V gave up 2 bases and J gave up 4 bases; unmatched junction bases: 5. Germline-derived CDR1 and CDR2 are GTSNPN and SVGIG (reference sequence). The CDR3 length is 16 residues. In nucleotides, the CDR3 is TGTGCCTGGAGTCAAGGGACTAGCGGGAGCGCAGATACGCAGTATTTT. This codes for CAWSQGTSGSADTQYF.

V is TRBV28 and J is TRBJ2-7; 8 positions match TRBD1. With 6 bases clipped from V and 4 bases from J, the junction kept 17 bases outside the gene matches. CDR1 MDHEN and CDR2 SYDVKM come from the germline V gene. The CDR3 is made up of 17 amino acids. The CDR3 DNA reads TGTGCCAGCAGCGACACCTCGGCCGGGACAGGAAGGTACGAGCAGTACTTC. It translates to CASSDTSAGTGRYEQYF.

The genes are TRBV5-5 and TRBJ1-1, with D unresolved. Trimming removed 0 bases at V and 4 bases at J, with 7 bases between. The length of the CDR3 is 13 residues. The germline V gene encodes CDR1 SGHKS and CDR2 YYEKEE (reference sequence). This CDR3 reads CASSLAPGTEAFF. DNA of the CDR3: TGTGCCAGCAGCTTGGCGCCCGGCACTGAAGCTTTCTTT.

The DNA of the CDR3 is TGTGCCAGCAGAAGGGACAGGGGAGGGCATGGCTACACCTTC. It specifies CASRRDRGGHGYTF. J is TRBJ1-2 and V is TRBV7-2; the match to TRBD1 covers 10 bases. The V gene's germline CDR1 is SGHTA and CDR2 FQGNSA. Germline trimming cut 6 bases from V and 6 bases from J; bases unmatched to any gene: 7. This CDR3 spans 14 amino acids.

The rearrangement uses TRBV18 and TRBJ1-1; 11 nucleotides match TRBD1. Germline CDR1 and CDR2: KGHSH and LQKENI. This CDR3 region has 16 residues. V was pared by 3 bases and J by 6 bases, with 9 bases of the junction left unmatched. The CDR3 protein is CASSPNGQGAGSEAFF. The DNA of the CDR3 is TGTGCCAGCTCACCGAACGGACAGGGGGCAGGGTCTGAAGCTTTCTTT.

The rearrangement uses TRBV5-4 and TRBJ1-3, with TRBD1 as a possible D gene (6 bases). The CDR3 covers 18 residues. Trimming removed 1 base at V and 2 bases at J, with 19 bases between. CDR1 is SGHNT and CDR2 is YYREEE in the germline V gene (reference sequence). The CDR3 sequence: CASSLLGAALTPGNTIYF. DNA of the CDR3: TGTGCCAGCAGCTTGCTGGGGGCAGCATTAACCCCTGGAAACACCATATATTTT. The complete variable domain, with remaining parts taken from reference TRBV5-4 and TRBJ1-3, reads ETGVTQSPTHLIKTRGQQVTLRCSSQSGHNTVSWYQQALGQGPQFIFQYYREEENGRGNFPPRFSGLQFPNYSSELNVNALELDDSALYLCASSLLGAALTPGNTIYFGEGSWLTVV.

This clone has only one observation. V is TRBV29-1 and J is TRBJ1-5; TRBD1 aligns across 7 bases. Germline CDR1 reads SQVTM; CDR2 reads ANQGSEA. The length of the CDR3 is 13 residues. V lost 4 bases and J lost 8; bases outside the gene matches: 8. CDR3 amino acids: CSVADKQGEPQHF. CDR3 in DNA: TGCAGCGTTGCTGACAAGCAGGGGGAGCCCCAGCATTTT.

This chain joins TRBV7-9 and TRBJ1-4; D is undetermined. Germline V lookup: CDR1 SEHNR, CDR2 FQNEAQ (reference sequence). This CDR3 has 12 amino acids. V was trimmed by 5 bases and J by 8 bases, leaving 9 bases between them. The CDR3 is CASSPAGEKLFF. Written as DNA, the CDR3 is TGTGCCAGCAGCCCCGCGGGGGAAAAACTGTTTTTT.